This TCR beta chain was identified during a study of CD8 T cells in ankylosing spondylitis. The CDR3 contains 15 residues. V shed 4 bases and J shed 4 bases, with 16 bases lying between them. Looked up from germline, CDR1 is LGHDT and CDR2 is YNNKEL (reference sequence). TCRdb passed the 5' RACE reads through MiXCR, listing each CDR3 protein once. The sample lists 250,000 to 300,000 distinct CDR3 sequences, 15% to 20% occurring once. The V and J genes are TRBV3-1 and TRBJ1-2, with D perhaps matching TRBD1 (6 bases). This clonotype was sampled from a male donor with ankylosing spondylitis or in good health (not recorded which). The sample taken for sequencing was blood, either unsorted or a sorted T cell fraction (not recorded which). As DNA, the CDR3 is TGTGCCAGCAGCCCGGGACTCGGGGGCATCTATGGCTACACCTTC. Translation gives CASSPGLGGIYGYTF. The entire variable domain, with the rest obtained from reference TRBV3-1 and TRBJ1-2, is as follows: DTAVSQTPKYLVTQMGNDKSIKCEQNLGHDTMYWYKQDSKKFLKIMFSYNNKELIINETVPNRFSPKSPDKAHLNLHINSLELGDSAVYFCASSPGLGGIYGYTFGSGTRLTVV.